These 17 T cell receptor beta chains were all obtained from the same sample, sequenced in a study of OX40 agonist ivuxolimab in advanced cancers. Using immunoSEQ multiplex PCR, the repertoire was profiled, and TCRdb retains in-frame clones only, with some absent. The sample lists about 26,000 clones, over 60% occurring once. This specimen was CD4+ or CD8+ T cells sorted from blood, taken in a trial of the OX40 agonist ivuxolimab. The receptors derive from an adult with an advanced solid tumor such as melanoma, head and neck, liver or kidney cancer.

The rearrangement joins TRBV9 to TRBJ2-1; D is unclear. This CDR3 comprises 14 residues. The germline V gene has CDR1 SGDLS and CDR2 YYNGEE. With 0 bases removed from V and 8 bases from J, the gap between germline ends came to 12 bases. CDR3 loop: CASSVDLLYHEQFF. The CDR3, as DNA: TGTGCCAGCAGCGTAGACTTGCTATATCATGAGCAGTTCTTC.

This chain links TRBV7-3 with TRBJ2-2, with 7 bases that match TRBD2. Looked up from germline, CDR1 is SGHTA and CDR2 is FQGTGA. The junction had 6 bases not matched to a gene; V was cut back by 5 bases and J by 6 bases. The CDR3 is 14 residues long. The CDR3 here is CASSPTSASGELFF. In DNA form, the CDR3 reads TGTGCCAGCAGCCCTACTAGCGCGTCCGGGGAGCTGTTTTTT.

This chain links TRBV10-3 with TRBJ1-1, with TRBD1 as a possible D gene (5 bases). The CDR3 sequence is 15 residues long. The V end was cut by 0 bases, the J end by 1 base, with 9 bases between. CDR1 and CDR2 from the germline V gene are ENHRY and SYGVKD. The CDR3 here is CAISESVQANTEAFF. CDR3 nucleotide sequence: TGTGCCATCAGTGAGTCCGTACAGGCGAACACTGAAGCTTTCTTT.

The sample holds a few counts of this clone. CDR3 nucleotide sequence: TGTGCCAGCAGCTGGAGCGGGGGGCCTTCTACGCAGTATTTT. This sequence encodes CASSWSGGPSTQYF. The V and J genes are TRBV27 and TRBJ2-3; TRBD2 matches 9 bases. Trimming cost V 6 bases and J 8 bases; bases outside gene matches: 9. CDR1 MNHEY and CDR2 SMNVEV come from the germline V gene (reference sequence). This CDR3 has 14 amino acids.

The CDR3 DNA follows: TGTGCCAGTAGTATTGAGCTAGCGGGGGGCACAGATACGCAGTATTTT. Residues: CASSIELAGGTDTQYF. The rearrangement links TRBV19 to TRBJ2-3, with 10 positions matching TRBD2. The germline V gene encodes CDR1 LNHDA and CDR2 SQIVND (reference sequence). Trimming took 3 bases from V and 1 from J; bases not matched to a gene: 4. The CDR3 extends over 16 amino acids. The whole variable domain, remainder taken from reference TRBV19 and TRBJ2-3, is DGGITQSPKYLFRKEGQNVTLSCEQNLNHDAMYWYRQDPGQGLRLIYYSQIVNDFQKGDIAEGYSVSREKKESFPLTVTSAQKNPTAFYLCASSIELAGGTDTQYFGPGTRLTVL.

The rearrangement uses TRBV14 and TRBJ2-3; the match to TRBD1 covers 7 bases. Trimming took 8 bases from V and 1 from J; bases not matched to a gene: 6. There are 14 residues in the CDR3. Per the germline V gene, CDR1 is SGHDN and CDR2 is FVKESK. The CDR3 sequence: CASSGTEGTDTQYF. CDR3 nucleotide sequence: TGTGCCAGCTCCGGGACAGAGGGCACAGATACGCAGTATTTT.

The CDR3 nucleotides read TGTGCCAGCAGCCCACTAGCGGGGGGCTCCTACAATGAGCAGTTCTTC. Amino acids: CASSPLAGGSYNEQFF. The genes are TRBV9 and TRBJ2-1, with 12 bases matching TRBD2. The CDR3 extends over 16 amino acids. CDR1 and CDR2 from the germline V gene are SGDLS and YYNGEE. V gave up 4 bases and J gave up 0 bases; unmatched junction bases: 2.

The chain employs TRBV7-2 and TRBJ2-3, with D possibly matching TRBD2 (6 bases). The CDR3 sequence is 15 residues long. Germline V gene sequence: CDR1 SGHTA, CDR2 FQGNSA. Trimming shortened V by 1 base and J by 7 bases, and 15 bases separated the two germline ends. The CDR3 region has the DNA TGTGCCAGCAGCTTAGGCGGGGATAAACCATATACGCAGTATTTT. This sequence encodes CASSLGGDKPYTQYF.

The CDR3 protein is CASSSTGPNYNEQFF. CDR3 nucleotide sequence: TGTGCCAGCAGCTCGACAGGGCCAAACTACAATGAGCAGTTCTTC. The chain joins TRBV7-3 to TRBJ2-1; 7 nucleotides align to TRBD1. The CDR3 length is 15 residues. Trimming took 4 bases from V and 3 from J; bases not matched to a gene: 6. Germline values: CDR1 SGHTA, CDR2 FQGTGA.

Details on this clone: Other nucleotide sequences from this sample produce the same CDR3. The V gene is TRBV18, the J gene TRBJ1-1; D remains unclear. Trimming took off 0 bases at V and 4 bases at J, with 6 bases between the two ends. Per the germline V gene, CDR1 is KGHSH and CDR2 is LQKENI. This CDR3 is built from 13 residues. In DNA, the CDR3 is TGTGCCAGCTCACCACCGGGAGCCACTGAAGCTTTCTTT. It yields the protein CASSPPGATEAFF.

V usage is TRBV2 and J usage is TRBJ1-2; a weak D match, TRBD1 (6 bases). The germline V gene encodes CDR1 SNHLY and CDR2 FYNNEI. CDR3 length: 13 amino acids. V shed 7 bases and J shed 4 bases, with 13 bases lying between them. The CDR3: CASNLQGTYGYTF. CDR3 DNA sequence: TGTGCCAGCAACCTACAGGGCACCTATGGCTACACCTTC.

The chain recombines TRBV10-3 with TRBJ2-7; maybe TRBD2 (6 bases). CDR1 ENHRY and CDR2 SYGVKD come from the germline V gene. Trimming removed 3 bases at V and 1 base at J, with 10 bases between. CDR3 size: 14 residues. This CDR3 reads CAISDDGGSYEQYF. The DNA of the CDR3 is TGTGCCATCAGTGACGACGGGGGTTCCTACGAGCAGTACTTC.

The chain employs TRBV12-5 and TRBJ2-2, with 10 bases matching TRBD2. Germline CDR1 and CDR2: LGHNT and FRNRAP. The V and J ends lost 8 bases and 6 bases, in that order; junction bases with no gene match: 3. This CDR3 is built from 13 residues. The CDR3, as DNA: TGTGCTAGTATCCTAGCGGGGGCCGGGGAGCTGTTTTTT. It yields the protein CASILAGAGELFF.

J is TRBJ2-5 and V is TRBV6-5, with 7 positions matching TRBD1. TRBJ2-7 explains the end of the DNA better; the J call may be wrong. CDR1 is MNHEY, CDR2 SVGAGI, per germline. The CDR3 runs to 14 residues. CDR3 protein: CASSSPTGTYEQYF. The CDR3 DNA reads as TGTGCCAGCAGTTCTCCGACAGGGACCTACGAGCAGTACTTC.

This clone was detected only a few times. The chain recombines TRBV30 with TRBJ1-1; no reliable D call. Germline CDR1 GTSNPN, CDR2 SVGIG (reference sequence). This CDR3 has 13 amino acids. V lost 2 bases, J lost 2 bases, and 9 bases lay in between. The CDR3 region has the DNA TGTGCCTGGAGTATGGGCCAAAACACTGAAGCTTTCTTT. This codes for CAWSMGQNTEAFF.

The gene calls are TRBV11-3 and TRBJ1-1, with 9 bases fitting TRBD1. The germline V gene has CDR1 SGHNT and CDR2 YENEEA. The ends lost 8 bases at V and 5 bases at J; junction bases unmatched: 9. CDR3 size: 14 residues. The DNA of the CDR3 is TGTGCCAGCTCCCGGGGACAGGGAGGAACTGAAGCTTTCTTT. The encoded protein is CASSRGQGGTEAFF.

Notes on this clone: This sample also contains other DNA sequences that code for the same CDR3. The chain recombines TRBV6-6 with TRBJ2-1, with 7 bases aligning to TRBD1. Germline CDR1 reads MNHNY; CDR2 reads SVGAGI (reference sequence). The CDR3 runs to 15 residues. V lost 6 bases to trimming and J lost 3 bases; unmatched junction nucleotides: 8. DNA of the CDR3: TGTGCCAGCAGCCTCCGGGACAGAAGCTACAATGAGCAGTTCTTC. Its translation is CASSLRDRSYNEQFF.